Below are 5 T cell receptor beta chains sequenced from a single sample in a study of OX40 agonist ivuxolimab in advanced cancers. The table came from immunoSEQ multiplex PCR; TCRdb's copy has only in-frame clones and leaves some out. The sample carries 83,000 or so clones, about 86% recorded once. The sample in question was CD4+ or CD8+ T cells sorted from blood, obtained in a trial of the OX40 agonist ivuxolimab. The receptor set was obtained from an adult with an advanced solid tumor such as melanoma, head and neck, liver or kidney cancer.

The chain carries TRBV5-1 and TRBJ1-6; no clear D gene. The V gene's germline CDR1 is SGHRS and CDR2 YFSETQ. The V and J ends lost 0 bases and 5 bases respectively, with 12 bases between them. The CDR3 has 16 amino acids. The CDR3 nucleotides are TGCGCCAGCAGCTTGGAAGGGAATCAGAATAATTCACCCCTCCACTTT. Its protein is CASSLEGNQNNSPLHF.

V and J are TRBV5-1 and TRBJ1-2; D unresolved. CDR3 length: 15 amino acids. Germline assignment: CDR1 SGHRS and CDR2 YFSETQ. The V end was cut by 0 bases, the J end by 8 bases, with 17 bases between. The CDR3 here is CASSLDDFEIGGYTF. CDR3 in DNA: TGCGCCAGCAGCTTGGATGACTTCGAAATAGGGGGCTACACCTTC.

This chain joins TRBV28 and TRBJ1-1; no reliable D call. Germline CDR1 MDHEN, CDR2 SYDVKM. V was cut by 3 bases and J by 8 bases, with 13 bases left in between. The CDR3 is 13 amino acids. The CDR3 protein is CASSLITSREAFF. CDR3 nucleotides: TGTGCCAGCAGTTTGATAACATCTCGAGAAGCTTTCTTT.

The chain is built from TRBV28 and TRBJ1-5, with 10 bases fitting TRBD1. The CDR3 sequence is 18 residues long. Germline CDR1 reads MDHEN; CDR2 reads SYDVKM. V shed 4 bases, J shed 4 bases, and the junction held 13 bases outside the gene matches. The CDR3 loop is CASSSGTGVGSVNQPQHF. CDR3 DNA sequence: TGTGCCAGCAGTTCCGGGACAGGGGTCGGTTCGGTAAATCAGCCCCAGCATTTT. Full variable domain (missing parts from reference TRBV28 and TRBJ1-5): DVKVTQSSRYLVKRTGEKVFLECVQDMDHENMFWYRQDPGLGLRLIYFSYDVKMKEKGDIPEGYSVSREKKERFSLILESASTNQTSMYLCASSSGTGVGSVNQPQHFGDGTRLSIL.

The chain employs TRBV10-3 and TRBJ1-2; D ambiguous. Trimming pared 3 bases from V and 0 bases from J, leaving 14 bases between. Per germline, CDR1 ENHRY and CDR2 SYGVKD. CDR3 length: 16 amino acids. The CDR3: CAISDSPGLANYGYTF. In DNA form, the CDR3 reads TGTGCCATCAGTGACTCCCCGGGGTTAGCTAACTATGGCTACACCTTC.